This T cell receptor beta chain was identified during a study of CD8+ T cells in alopecia areata. Study results and limitations: Mice gave a clearer picture of TCR sharing than patients did, possibly for HLA-related reasons.

With regard to this clone: Its antigen is undetermined.

The CDR3 consists of 14 residues. Germline V lookup: CDR1 SQVTM, CDR2 ANQGSEA. Trimming removed 1 base from V and 2 bases from J, with 12 bases in between. TCR sequencing used cDNA made by reverse transcription of extracted RNA. Sequenced by immunoSEQ multiplex PCR; TCRdb stores in-frame clones only, minus some. The profile covers 95,000 to 150,000 clones, with about 51% appearing a single time and under 12% taken by the ten largest. Those with alopecia areata gave lesional scalp punch biopsies and peripheral blood. A FACSAria was used to sort CD4+ and CD8+ T cells. These cells came from PBMCs. Material for sequencing was NKG2D-low CD8+ T cells sorted from blood. V usage is TRBV29-1 and J usage is TRBJ2-7; the D gene is possibly TRBD1 (6 bases). The receptor was derived from a human donor with alopecia areata. Written as DNA, the CDR3 is TGCAGCGTTGAAGGGCAGGGGAGTACCTACGAGCAGTACTTC. Translated: CSVEGQGSTYEQYF.